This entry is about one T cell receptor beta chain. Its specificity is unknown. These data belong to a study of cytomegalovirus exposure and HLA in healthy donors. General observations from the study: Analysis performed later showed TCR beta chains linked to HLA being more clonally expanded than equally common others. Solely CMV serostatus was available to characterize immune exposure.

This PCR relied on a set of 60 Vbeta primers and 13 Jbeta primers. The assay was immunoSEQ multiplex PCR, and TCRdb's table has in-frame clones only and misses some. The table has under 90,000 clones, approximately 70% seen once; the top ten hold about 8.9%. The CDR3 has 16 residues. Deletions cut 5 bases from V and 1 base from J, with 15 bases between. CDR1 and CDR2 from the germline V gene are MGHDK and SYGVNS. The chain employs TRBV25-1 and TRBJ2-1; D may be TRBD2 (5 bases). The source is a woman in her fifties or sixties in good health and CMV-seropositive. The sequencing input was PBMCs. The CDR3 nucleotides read TGTGCCAGCAGTCCGCCGCGAGCGGCTTCCTACAATGAGCAGTTCTTC. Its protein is CASSPPRAASYNEQFF. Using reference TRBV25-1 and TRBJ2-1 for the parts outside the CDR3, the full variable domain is EADIYQTPRYLVIGTGKKITLECSQTMGHDKMYWYQQDPGMELHLIHYSYGVNSTEKGDLSSESTVSRIRTEHFPLTLESARPSHTSQYLCASSPPRAASYNEQFFGPGTRLTVL.